A single sample is the source of the 8 T cell receptor beta chains below, sequenced in a study of regulatory T cells in long-lasting Graves disease. Arm-PCR with iRepertoire HTBI primers amplified the CDR3 regions for these TCR beta libraries. MiXCR was run by TCRdb on the multiplex PCR reads, yielding one entry per CDR3 protein. The sample holds roughly 400,000 distinct CDR3 sequences, 21% seen once. Documented time point: persistent/refractory GD, antithyroid drugs over 5 years with positive TRAb. The TCR library was prepared using RNA isolated from PBMCs. The sample in question was peripheral blood mononuclear cells (PBMCs), obtained when the disease was refractory, from a patient treated with antithyroid drugs. The receptors derive from a female donor with Graves disease.

This clonotype was counted at least ten times. The gene calls are TRBV2 and TRBJ2-7; weak D call: TRBD2 (6 bases). This CDR3 is 13 amino acids long. V dropped 7 bases and J dropped 3 bases, with 13 bases sitting between them. Germline CDR1 is SNHLY and CDR2 is FYNNEI. CDR3 protein: CASNLGLNYEQYF. CDR3 in DNA: TGTGCCAGCAATCTGGGACTTAACTACGAGCAGTACTTC.

The V and J genes are TRBV12-3 or TRBV12-4 and TRBJ2-2; 8 positions match TRBD1. With 6 bases clipped from V and 1 base from J, the junction kept 7 bases outside the gene matches. This CDR3 spans 16 amino acids. The CDR3 DNA follows: TGTGCCAGCAGCTTAATTGGACAGGGGAACACCGGGGAGCTGTTTTTT. It encodes CASSLIGQGNTGELFF.

The table lists this clonotype with many counts. For the CDR3, the DNA is TGTGCCAGCAGTTTATTCCCAGGGAGGGGAGAGACCCAGTACTTC. Amino acid sequence: CASSLFPGRGETQYF. This chain uses TRBV28 with TRBJ2-5; 7 bases align to TRBD2. Germline V CDR1 and CDR2: MDHEN, SYDVKM. CDR3 length: 15 amino acids. Trimming cost V 1 base and J 4 bases; bases outside gene matches: 6.

This chain links TRBV3-1 with TRBJ2-5; D is possibly TRBD1 (6 bases). V shed 2 bases and J shed 4 bases, with 17 bases lying between them. The CDR3 spans 16 residues. Per germline, CDR1 LGHDT and CDR2 YNNKEL (reference sequence). The CDR3 DNA follows: TGTGCCAGCAGCCAATGGGCTAGGGGGTTGGCAGAGACCCAGTACTTC. It encodes CASSQWARGLAETQYF.

J is TRBJ2-7 and V is TRBV18; D is possibly TRBD2 (6 bases). CDR3 length: 15 amino acids. V lost 4 bases to trimming and J lost 2 bases, with 15 bases between them. The germline V gene has CDR1 KGHSH and CDR2 LQKENI. CDR3 coding DNA: TGTGCCAGCTCACACGGGAGTGGGTTTACCTACGAGCAGTACTTC. It specifies CASSHGSGFTYEQYF.

In this sample, this clonotype turned up a few times. V usage is TRBV15 and J usage is TRBJ1-4; 10 bases are shared with TRBD1. CDR3 length equals 17 residues. Trimming cost V 0 bases and J 5 bases; bases outside gene matches: 6. From germline, CDR1 is LNHNV and CDR2 YYDKDF (reference sequence). CDR3 DNA: TGTGCCACCAGCAGAGATCATAGGGGACAGGGGAATGAAAAACTGTTTTTT. Protein sequence: CATSRDHRGQGNEKLFF.

The CDR3 loop is CASSLSLAGAEQYF. CDR3 bases: TGTGCCAGCAGTTTATCACTAGCGGGTGCTGAGCAGTACTTC. The chain has TRBV27 and TRBJ2-7; 9 bases are a match to TRBD2. Germline V gene lookup returns CDR1 MNHEY and CDR2 SMNVEV (reference sequence). This CDR3 is built from 14 residues. Trimming cost V 0 bases and J 7 bases; bases outside gene matches: 4.

This clonotype was seen more than once but under ten times. This chain links TRBV10-3 with TRBJ2-2; 11 positions agree with TRBD1. V trimming: 10 bases; J trimming: 6 bases; junction bases outside the gene matches: 10. The CDR3 covers 15 residues. Germline CDR1 reads ENHRY; CDR2 reads SYGVKD. CDR3 DNA sequence: TGTGCCACCGCGAAAGGGACAGGGGGTTCCGGGGAGCTGTTTTTT. Translation: CATAKGTGGSGELFF.